A single sample is the source of the 27 T cell receptor beta chains below, sequenced in a study of blood T cell repertoires in COVID-19. Sequencing was performed with immunoSEQ multiplex PCR; in TCRdb, only in-frame clones are kept and a portion is missing. Of roughly 250,000 clones listed, roughly 91% are singletons. Sequencing was performed on PBMCs or T cells enriched from blood (not recorded which). The origin of the receptors is a woman between 35 and 50 years old with acute COVID-19.

This clone showed up just once. The chain links TRBV7-3 to TRBJ2-1; possibly TRBD2 for D (5 bases). With 3 bases removed from V and 1 base from J, the gap between germline ends came to 16 bases. Per germline, CDR1 SGHTA and CDR2 FQGTGA. This CDR3 is built from 17 residues. DNA of the CDR3: TGTGCCAGCAGCTTCGGACTGGGCCTAGGGTCCTACAATGAGCAGTTCTTC. Translating it yields CASSFGLGLGSYNEQFF.

J is TRBJ1-4 and V is TRBV19, with a possible D match to TRBD1 (5 bases). This CDR3 contains 15 residues. The V gene's germline CDR1 is LNHDA and CDR2 SQIVND (reference sequence). V lost 5 bases to trimming and J lost 6 bases, with 16 bases between them. The CDR3 loop is CASSVRGVFYEKLFF. The CDR3 DNA is TGTGCCAGTAGTGTCCGGGGGGTGTTTTATGAAAAACTGTTTTTT.

The chain carries TRBV28 and TRBJ2-7, with 9 bases matching TRBD1. The CDR3 totals 17 residues. The V segment lost 5 bases and the J segment 0 bases; nucleotides outside the gene matches: 11. CDR1 is MDHEN, CDR2 SYDVKM, per germline. This chain's CDR3 is CASSPSLDRGFSYEQYF. In nucleotides, the CDR3 is TGTGCCAGCAGTCCATCCTTAGACAGGGGGTTCTCCTACGAGCAGTACTTC.

The V and J genes are TRBV19 and TRBJ1-6; 7 bases are a match to TRBD1. The CDR3 length is 15 residues. V lost 4 bases, J lost 9 bases, and 9 bases stayed unmatched. In germline, CDR1 is LNHDA, CDR2 SQIVND (reference sequence). Here the CDR3 DNA reads TGTGCCAGTAGTAGTACAGGGGTTACCACTTCACCCCTCCACTTT. Amino acids: CASSSTGVTTSPLHF.

CDR3 in amino acids: CASSHLGPTGELFF. The CDR3 coding sequence is TGTGCCAGCAGCCATTTGGGCCCGACCGGGGAGCTGTTTTTT. J is TRBJ2-2 and V is TRBV7-3, with D unclear. The V and J ends lost 5 bases and 5 bases respectively, with 12 bases between them. The CDR3 contains 14 residues. Per the germline V gene, CDR1 is SGHTA and CDR2 is FQGTGA. Supplemented by reference TRBV7-3 and TRBJ2-2, the full variable domain reads GAGVSQTPSNKVTEKGKYVELRCDPISGHTALYWYRQSLGQGPEFLIYFQGTGAADDSGLPNDRFFAVRPEGSVSTLKIQRTERGDSAVYLCASSHLGPTGELFFGEGSRLTVL.

This chain uses TRBV4-3 with TRBJ2-5, with D maybe TRBD2 (6 bases). The V gene's germline CDR1 is LGHNA and CDR2 YSLEER. CDR3 size: 19 residues. Trimming left V 0 bases short and J 2 bases short, with 22 bases between. Written as DNA, the CDR3 is TGCGCCAGCAGCCAAGATGGGATTGGAGCGGGCGCCTTTCAAGAGACCCAGTACTTC. Translated: CASSQDGIGAGAFQETQYF.

This clone came up a few times. The rearrangement joins TRBV5-4 to TRBJ1-2, with D perhaps TRBD1 (5 bases). Germline V CDR1 and CDR2: SGHNT, YYREEE (reference sequence). The CDR3 length is 13 residues. The V and J ends lost 5 bases and 4 bases respectively, with 12 bases between them. The CDR3 region has the DNA TGTGCCAGCAGTCTCTCGGGGGTCTATGGCTACACCTTC. Its protein is CASSLSGVYGYTF.

V is TRBV20-1 and J is TRBJ2-7; 9 bases line up with TRBD2. The CDR3 runs to 16 residues. V lost 3 bases, J lost 6 bases, and 15 bases stayed unmatched. In germline, CDR1 is DFQATT, CDR2 SNEGSKA (reference sequence). The CDR3 loop reads CSASGLAGTSRTEQYF. In DNA, the CDR3 is TGCAGTGCTAGTGGGCTAGCGGGGACCTCACGCACCGAGCAGTACTTC.

The gene calls are TRBV6-5 and TRBJ2-7; 12 bases align to TRBD2. V lost 2 bases, J lost 5 bases, and 4 bases stayed unmatched. The germline CDR1 and CDR2 sequences are MNHEY and SVGAGI. This CDR3 is 15 amino acids long. The CDR3 sequence is CASSYRGLAGNEQYF. Written as DNA, the CDR3 is TGTGCCAGCAGTTACCGGGGACTAGCGGGCAACGAGCAGTACTTC.

This sequence joins TRBV7-2 and TRBJ2-3; the D is unclear. With 5 bases removed from V and 4 bases from J, the gap between germline ends came to 13 bases. CDR3 length: 14 residues. Per the germline V gene, CDR1 is SGHTA and CDR2 is FQGNSA. CDR3 DNA sequence: TGTGCCAGCAGCGACACGGTTGGCGCAGATACGCAGTATTTT. Its translation: CASSDTVGADTQYF.

CDR3 in amino acids: CASSFTGGLSNYGYTF. DNA of the CDR3: TGCGCCAGCAGCTTTACAGGGGGCTTATCTAACTATGGCTACACCTTC. The chain joins TRBV5-1 to TRBJ1-2; 9 bases align to TRBD1. V dropped 2 bases and J dropped 0; count of bases not matched to a gene: 5. The length of the CDR3 is 16 residues. Germline CDR1 is SGHRS and CDR2 is YFSETQ.

The CDR3, as DNA: TGTGCCACCAGTGAATCGACAGGGGTGGGGGAGCAGTACTTC. As protein: CATSESTGVGEQYF. V usage is TRBV24-1 and J usage is TRBJ2-7; 8 positions match TRBD1. This CDR3 has 14 amino acids. The germline gives CDR1 KGHDR, CDR2 SFDVKD. V shed 4 bases, J shed 7 bases, and the junction held 8 bases outside the gene matches.

This clone was detected once. This chain joins TRBV2 and TRBJ1-2; D is possibly TRBD1 (6 bases). Deletions cut 7 bases from V and 4 bases from J, with 19 bases between. This CDR3 is 15 amino acids long. Germline V gives CDR1 SNHLY, CDR2 FYNNEI. The CDR3 sequence: CASTRRGVGTYGYTF. CDR3 coding DNA: TGTGCCAGCACACGCAGGGGCGTAGGGACCTATGGCTACACCTTC.

V is TRBV9 and J is TRBJ2-7, with 10 bases fitting TRBD2. CDR3 size: 15 residues. CDR1 and CDR2 (germline): SGDLS, YYNGEE. With 4 bases clipped from V and 2 bases from J, the junction kept 6 bases outside the gene matches. The CDR3 DNA follows: TGTGCCAGCAGCCCGACTAGCGGGCGCACCTACGAGCAGTACTTC. Translated, it gives CASSPTSGRTYEQYF.

V is TRBV6-1 and J is TRBJ2-7; 7 bases are shared with TRBD1. The CDR3 is 13 residues long. J gave up 6 bases and V 2 bases, and 4 bases lay outside the gene matches. Germline lookup yields CDR1 MNHNS and CDR2 SASEGT. CDR3 nucleotides: TGTGCCAGCAGTGAACTTAGGGGGCTCGAGCAGTACTTC. It encodes CASSELRGLEQYF.

The V gene is TRBV20-1, the J gene TRBJ1-6; the D gene is possibly TRBD1 (5 bases). The CDR3 is made up of 11 amino acids. V lost 0 bases to trimming and J lost 15 bases, with 9 bases between them. Germline CDR1 DFQATT, CDR2 SNEGSKA (reference sequence). The CDR3 DNA reads as TGCAGTGCTAGAGAGACAAGGGGCCTCCACTTT. It is translated as CSARETRGLHF.

The chain joins TRBV28 to TRBJ1-3, with 7 bases lining up with TRBD1. Germline CDR1 reads MDHEN; CDR2 reads SYDVKM. V was clipped by 6 bases and J by 0 bases; unmatched bases: 8. This CDR3 has 16 residues. The CDR3 is CASRKGQHFSGNTIYF. DNA of the CDR3: TGTGCCAGCAGGAAGGGACAGCACTTCTCTGGAAACACCATATATTTT.

This clone has a single count. This sequence joins TRBV4-1 and TRBJ1-2; 7 nucleotides agree with TRBD1. This CDR3 comprises 15 residues. V was clipped by 5 bases and J by 8 bases; unmatched bases: 14. Germline V gives CDR1 MGHRA, CDR2 YSYEKL. The CDR3, as DNA: TGCGCCAGCAGCGCGGACAGGCAAGGATATTGGGGCTACACCTTC. Translated, it gives CASSADRQGYWGYTF.

This clone was detected only once. V usage is TRBV19 and J usage is TRBJ2-1; 9 bases fit TRBD2. CDR1 and CDR2 (germline): LNHDA, SQIVND (reference sequence). The CDR3 contains 16 residues. Trimming at V came to 4 bases and at J to 4 bases, leaving 8 bases not matched to a gene. DNA of the CDR3: TGTGCCAGTAGTAGGGCGGGAGGGGTTCTATACAATGAGCAGTTCTTC. This translates into CASSRAGGVLYNEQFF.

The count of this clone is one. The chain combines TRBV4-1 with TRBJ1-5; D is unresolved. V was shortened by 1 base and J by 2 bases, with 12 bases between the two germline ends. The CDR3 extends over 16 amino acids. CDR1 and CDR2 from the germline V gene are MGHRA and YSYEKL. The CDR3 sequence: CASSQVTVTGNQPQHF. CDR3 in DNA: TGCGCCAGCAGCCAAGTAACAGTCACGGGCAATCAGCCCCAGCATTTT.

This chain joins TRBV19 and TRBJ2-3; 12 nucleotides agree with TRBD1. CDR3 length equals 16 residues. With 5 bases clipped from V and 1 base from J, the junction kept 4 bases outside the gene matches. Germline lookup yields CDR1 LNHDA and CDR2 SQIVND (reference sequence). CDR3 sequence (DNA): TGTGCCAGTAGTGGGGACAGGGGGCTGGGCACAGATACGCAGTATTTT. This gives the protein CASSGDRGLGTDTQYF.

This rearrangement joins TRBV19 to TRBJ1-2, with D tentatively TRBD1 (6 bases). Germline V lookup: CDR1 LNHDA, CDR2 SQIVND (reference sequence). V lost 9 bases and J 4 bases, leaving 15 bases between the germline ends. CDR3 length: 13 residues. This chain's CDR3 is CASHTGKRYGYTF. Written as DNA, the CDR3 is TGTGCCAGCCATACAGGGAAGCGCTATGGCTACACCTTC.

This clone has ten or more counts. V gene TRBV4-1 combines with J gene TRBJ1-2; D perhaps matches TRBD1 (5 bases). Germline V gene sequence: CDR1 MGHRA, CDR2 YSYEKL. V lost 5 bases to trimming and J lost 3 bases, with 19 bases between them. The CDR3 length is 16 residues. The CDR3, as DNA: TGCGCCAGCAGCAACCGAGGGAGGGGACTTGACTATGGCTACACCTTC. Translated: CASSNRGRGLDYGYTF.

For the CDR3, the DNA is TGTGCCAGCAGTCGGACAGTCGGTGAGCAGTTCTTC. Translation gives CASSRTVGEQFF. This chain uses TRBV2 with TRBJ2-1, with a weak D call TRBD1 (6 bases). The CDR3 length is 12 residues. V gave up 5 bases and J gave up 9 bases, with 11 bases separating them. Looked up from germline, CDR1 is SNHLY and CDR2 is FYNNEI.

This clone turned up a few times. This chain joins TRBV5-1 and TRBJ2-1; 10 positions match TRBD2. This CDR3 region has 14 residues. Germline CDR1 and CDR2: SGHRS and YFSETQ. The junction had 7 bases not matched to a gene; V was cut back by 5 bases and J by 8 bases. The CDR3 here is CASRGSGGTDEQFF. DNA for the CDR3: TGCGCCAGCAGAGGTAGCGGGGGGACGGATGAGCAGTTCTTC.

This chain uses TRBV4-1 with TRBJ2-7; unclear D gene. Germline loops: CDR1 MGHRA, CDR2 YSYEKL. V lost 0 bases and J 1 base, leaving 7 bases between the germline ends. This CDR3 spans 14 amino acids. This CDR3 reads CASSQEHKSYEQYF. The CDR3, as DNA: TGCGCCAGCAGCCAAGAGCACAAATCCTACGAGCAGTACTTC.

The chain links TRBV2 to TRBJ2-7; 7 bases match TRBD2. The germline CDR1 and CDR2 sequences are SNHLY and FYNNEI. The CDR3 covers 15 residues. Unmatched junction bases numbered 10, after V lost 5 bases and J lost 3 bases. The CDR3 sequence: CASSPSGLVGYEQYF. The CDR3 DNA follows: TGTGCCAGCAGTCCCAGCGGACTAGTGGGCTACGAGCAGTACTTC. The complete variable domain, with remaining parts taken from reference TRBV2 and TRBJ2-7, reads EPEVTQTPSHQVTQMGQEVILRCVPISNHLYFYWYRQILGQKVEFLVSFYNNEISEKSEIFDDQFSVERPDGSNFTLKIRSTKLEDSAMYFCASSPSGLVGYEQYFGPGTRLTVT.